This T cell receptor beta chain originates from a study of OX40 agonist ivuxolimab in advanced cancers. Study summary: Administration of intravenous ivuxolimab to patients occurred every 2 weeks at 0.01 to 10 mg/kg. Notes on the study in general: Mean expanded clone counts were higher in CD8+ than CD4+ T cells.

Excluded were patients having autoimmune disease history or systemic immunosuppression. Samples of blood were obtained at baseline, on cycle 4 day 1, and on cycle 7 day 1. A note on this clone: The antigen is unknown.

This CDR3 is built from 15 residues. Germline CDR1 MNHEY, CDR2 SVGAGI. The V and J ends lost 5 bases and 8 bases, in that order; junction bases with no gene match: 12. The table came from immunoSEQ multiplex PCR; TCRdb's copy has only in-frame clones and leaves some out. The repertoire has about 110,000 clones, less than 95% of them found once; the top ten carry approximately 1.1%. This receptor was identified in an adult with an advanced solid tumor such as melanoma, head and neck, liver or kidney cancer. Specimen: CD4+ or CD8+ T cells sorted from blood, collected in a trial of the OX40 agonist ivuxolimab. The chain has TRBV6-5 and TRBJ1-2; the match to TRBD1 covers 9 bases. The CDR3 loop reads CASSRAGQGLGGYTF. For the CDR3, the DNA is TGTGCCAGCAGTAGGGCCGGACAGGGGTTAGGAGGCTACACCTTC.